The T cell receptor (beta chain) described here comes from a study of T cell changes during pregnancy in multiple sclerosis. This CDR3 region has 13 residues. V was clipped by 6 bases and J by 2 bases, with 8 bases between them. The germline V gene has CDR1 SQVTM and CDR2 ANQGSEA. The assay was immunoSEQ multiplex PCR, and TCRdb's table has in-frame clones only and misses some. The repertoire has under 60,000 clones, around 92% of them found once; the top ten carry less than 0.65%. This rearrangement joins TRBV29-1 to TRBJ2-6; D unresolved. Sequences were derived from CD4+ T cells from peripheral blood mononuclear cells, sampled after pregnancy. The TCR comes from a female donor with multiple sclerosis, enrolled in a pregnancy study. The CDR3 DNA sequence: TGCAGCGTGTACTCGACTGGGGCCAACGTCCTGACTTTC. Amino acids: CSVYSTGANVLTF.